One sample yielded the 15 T cell receptor beta chains listed below, sequenced in a study of T cell clonality in common variable immunodeficiency. This table comes from immunoSEQ multiplex PCR, and its TCRdb copy is limited to in-frame clones, with some not included. The sample gives around 57,000 clones, none seen only once, and the top ten clones hold approximately 5.5%. The sequencing input was peripheral blood mononuclear cells. These receptors were taken from a person aged 18 to 75 in good health.

This clone appeared many times. The read ends 3 residues shy of where the CDR3 ends; the end is completed using the germline J gene. The V and J genes are TRBV2 and TRBJ2-7, with 10 bases identical to TRBD2. With 8 bases clipped from V and 3 bases from J, the junction kept 10 bases outside the gene matches. The CDR3 is 15 amino acids. The germline V gene encodes CDR1 SNHLY and CDR2 FYNNEI. Partial CDR3 DNA: TGTGCCAGCCGGAGATGGAGCGGGAGGGACTACGAG. It is translated as CASRRWSGRDYE. The full CDR3 sequence reads CASRRWSGRDYEQYF.

This clone has ten or more counts. Here the CDR3 reads CSARGLGTGELFF. The CDR3 DNA, read in part, is TGCAGTGCTAGAGGCCTCGGCACCGGGGAG. The V call is TRBV20-1, the J call TRBJ2-2; D remains ambiguous. The read falls 3 residues short of the CDR3 end, and the missing part is taken from the germline J gene. Germline-derived CDR1 and CDR2 are DFQATT and SNEGSKA (reference sequence). This CDR3 comprises 13 residues. The V end lost 1 base, the J end lost 4 bases, and 7 bases lay between the germline ends.

This clone came up many times. The read ends 3 residues early relative to the CDR3; the germline J gene fills the gap. The V and J genes are TRBV19 and TRBJ2-5, with D possibly TRBD2 on 7 matching bases. V was clipped by 7 bases and J by 4 bases, with 16 bases between them. This CDR3 has 14 amino acids. In germline, CDR1 is LNHDA, CDR2 SQIVND (reference sequence). This CDR3 reads CASNQGRDTETQYF. The sequenced part of the CDR3 DNA is TGTGCCAGTAACCAGGGGAGGGATACAGAGACC.

The sample holds many counts of this clone. The read is 3 residues too short to cover the CDR3 end, so that end is filled in from the germline J gene. The chain couples TRBV2 to TRBJ2-3, with a weak D call TRBD2 (6 bases). This CDR3 spans 14 amino acids. Germline V gives CDR1 SNHLY, CDR2 FYNNEI. V was cut by 6 bases and J by 1 base, with 11 bases left in between. CDR3 DNA, as far as it was read: TGTGCCAGCAGGCCTAGCGAGGGCACAGATACG. This gives the protein CASRPSEGTDT. The whole CDR3 reads CASRPSEGTDTQYF.

This clone has ten or more counts. Coverage ceases 3 residues before the CDR3 finishes, and the germline J gene fills in the end. The rearrangement joins TRBV20-1 to TRBJ2-5; TRBD2 matches 11 bases. From germline, CDR1 is DFQATT and CDR2 SNEGSKA (reference sequence). V was clipped by 6 bases and J by 3 bases; unmatched bases: 9. This CDR3 has 15 amino acids. The CDR3 reads CSAIRTSGFEETQYF. The part of the CDR3 DNA that was read is TGCAGTGCCATCCGGACTAGCGGGTTCGAAGAGACC.

This clone was picked up many times. The read ends 3 residues early relative to the CDR3; the germline J gene fills the gap. V gene TRBV10-3 combines with J gene TRBJ1-1, with 11 bases matching TRBD1. CDR1 is ENHRY, CDR2 SYGVKD, per germline. V dropped 4 bases and J dropped 4; count of bases not matched to a gene: 14. CDR3 size: 18 residues. CDR3 in amino acids: CAISVGPGTGGTGTEAFF. The part of the CDR3 DNA that was read is TGTGCCATCAGTGTGGGCCCCGGGACAGGGGGAACGGGCACTGAA.

This clone was seen repeatedly, ten times or more. The CDR3 goes on 3 residues after the read ends, and that part is filled in from the germline J gene. This sequence joins TRBV7-8 and TRBJ1-2, with D unclear. Germline CDR1 is SGHVS and CDR2 is FQNEAQ. This CDR3 contains 14 residues. V lost 1 base, J lost 1 base, and 7 bases lay in between. CDR3 DNA (partial): TGTGCCAGCAGCTTAGAGGCCGTTAACTATGGC. This encodes CASSLEAVNYG. From start to end, the CDR3 is CASSLEAVNYGYTF.

This clone was detected ten times or more. From the germline J gene comes the end of the CDR3, since the read stops 3 residues before it. The gene calls are TRBV6-7 and TRBJ2-2; D gene uncertain. TRBV6-7 is identified as an open reading frame with a role that is uncertain. The CDR3 is 13 amino acids. V lost 0 bases to trimming and J lost 7 bases, with 6 bases between them. The CDR3 sequence is CASSYSTGGELFF. Partial CDR3 DNA: TGTGCCAGCAGTTACTCGACGGGCGGGGAG.

At least ten counts were recorded for this clone. The sequenced fragment ends 3 residues before the CDR3 boundary, so the rest is inferred from the germline J gene. This chain links TRBV20-1 with TRBJ1-2; tentative D call: TRBD1 (5 bases). CDR1 is DFQATT, CDR2 SNEGSKA, per germline (reference sequence). This CDR3 is 13 amino acids long. The covered CDR3 bases are TGCACCACCCGGGAAGGGGCGCACTATGGC. This gives the protein CTTREGAHYG. The full CDR3 sequence reads CTTREGAHYGYTF.

This clone was counted many times. The CDR3 end is not reached by the read, which stops 3 residues before it; the germline J gene fills it in. This sequence joins TRBV20-1 and TRBJ2-1; no reliable D call. The ends were cut back, 5 bases at V and 1 base at J, with 12 bases in the middle. CDR1 and CDR2 from the germline V gene are DFQATT and SNEGSKA (reference sequence). The CDR3 length is 14 residues. CDR3 DNA, as far as it was read: TGCAGTGCTCTCGGCCTCAGGTCCTACAATGAG. Protein: CSALGLRSYNE. The CDR3 in its entirety is CSALGLRSYNEQFF.

This clone was counted between two and nine times. The CDR3 end lies 3 residues beyond the end of the read and is filled in from the germline J gene. The gene calls are TRBV19 and TRBJ2-3; D ambiguous. Germline loops: CDR1 LNHDA, CDR2 SQIVND (reference sequence). The CDR3 length is 14 residues. V was trimmed by 2 bases and J by 4 bases, leaving 10 bases between them. The CDR3 bases that were read are TGTGCCAGTAGTATAAGAACGGGTTCAGATACG. It codes for CASSIRTGSDT. The whole CDR3 sequence is CASSIRTGSDTQYF.

In this sample, this clone turned up many times. From the germline J gene comes the end of the CDR3, since the read stops 3 residues before it. The genes are TRBV5-4 and TRBJ2-1; 7 bases agree with TRBD2. V lost 4 bases and J lost 8; bases outside the gene matches: 6. CDR3 length: 13 amino acids. From germline, CDR1 is SGHNT and CDR2 YYREEE (reference sequence). The DNA read from the CDR3 is TGTGCCAGCAGCCTAAGCGGGAACGATGAG. Encoded protein: CASSLSGNDE. The full CDR3 sequence reads CASSLSGNDEQFF.

This clone was recorded many times. The DNA ends 3 residues before the CDR3 does, and the rest of the CDR3 is filled in from the germline J gene. V gene TRBV5-1 combines with J gene TRBJ2-3, with 9 bases aligning to TRBD2. The length of the CDR3 is 15 residues. The trim removed 2 bases at V and 5 bases at J, leaving 6 bases unmatched. Germline V lookup: CDR1 SGHRS, CDR2 YFSETQ. The part of the CDR3 DNA that was read is TGCGCCAGCAGCTTATTAGCGGGAGTTGGAGATACG. This sequence encodes CASSLLAGVGDT. The whole CDR3 region reads CASSLLAGVGDTQYF.

This clone was observed at least ten times. The read halts 3 residues ahead of the CDR3 end, with the missing end drawn from the germline J gene. V is TRBV7-9 and J is TRBJ1-5, with unresolved D. Trimming removed 6 bases at V and 6 bases at J, with 12 bases between. The CDR3 runs 13 residues. The germline gives CDR1 SEHNR, CDR2 FQNEAQ (reference sequence). The CDR3 DNA, read in part, is TGTGCCAGCAGTTTCGACGGGGTTCAGCCC. This translates into CASSFDGVQP. The whole CDR3 protein reads CASSFDGVQPQHF.

This clone showed up many times. The CDR3 end is not reached by the read, which stops 3 residues before it; the germline J gene fills it in. The chain uses TRBV5-1 and TRBJ1-6, with D perhaps matching TRBD1 (5 bases). The CDR3 has 13 residues. Germline V gives CDR1 SGHRS, CDR2 YFSETQ. With 4 bases removed from V and 11 bases from J, the gap between germline ends came to 13 bases. CDR3 DNA, as far as it was read: TGCGCCAGCAGCAGCGACAGCTTTGCACCC. Its protein is CASSSDSFAP. The entire CDR3 sequence reads CASSSDSFAPLHF.